This is a list of T cell receptor beta chains from one sample in a study of cytomegalovirus exposure and HLA in healthy donors. Clones were read by immunoSEQ multiplex PCR, and TCRdb kept only the in-frame ones, dropping some. The sample holds around 130,000 clones, over 85% seen once. The specimen was PBMCs. The origin of the receptors is a young man in good health and CMV-seronegative. Both conserved end residues are part of each CDR3. The order of the fields is V gene, CDR3 protein.

TRBV18 CASSPPGTDTEAFF
TRBV7-9 CASSLAGGENTEAFF
TRBV5-6 CASSFPVGGPSWDTQYF
TRBV15 CASKTGGTDTQYF
TRBV7-2 CASSDKVLAGVFFF
TRBV4-2 CASSRLQGIDQPQHF
TRBV21-1 CASSKGARGVPYNEQFF
TRBV5-1 CASSPPGPYYGYTF
TRBV5-6 CASSLPGGGRGNEQFF
TRBV10-3 CAIAGTDKETQYF
TRBV7-3 CASSRPSGEKETQYF
TRBV15 CATSRDGGIATDTQYF
TRBV5-1 CASSLAGPRQGNGYTF
TRBV5-4 CASSLDRRGQPQHF
TRBV5-8 CASSSLDRGEETQYF
TRBV11-2 CASSPRTSADEQFF
TRBV5-1 CASSPSGVSYNEQFF
TRBV28 CASSPTGGDYGYTF
TRBV4-2 CASSLVVGGVAYNEQFF
TRBV15 CATSREYLAYYEQYF